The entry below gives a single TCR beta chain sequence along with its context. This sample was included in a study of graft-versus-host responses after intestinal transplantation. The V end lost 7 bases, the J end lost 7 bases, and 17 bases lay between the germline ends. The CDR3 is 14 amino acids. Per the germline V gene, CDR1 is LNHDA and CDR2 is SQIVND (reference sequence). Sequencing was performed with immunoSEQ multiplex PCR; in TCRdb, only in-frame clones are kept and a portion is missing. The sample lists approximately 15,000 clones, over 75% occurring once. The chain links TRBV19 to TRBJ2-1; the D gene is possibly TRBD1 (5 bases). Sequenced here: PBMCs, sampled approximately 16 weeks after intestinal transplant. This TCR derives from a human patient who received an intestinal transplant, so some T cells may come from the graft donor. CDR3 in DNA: TGTGCCAGTATAGGGCAGGGTTTGGAAAATGAGCAGTTCTTC. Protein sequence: CASIGQGLENEQFF.